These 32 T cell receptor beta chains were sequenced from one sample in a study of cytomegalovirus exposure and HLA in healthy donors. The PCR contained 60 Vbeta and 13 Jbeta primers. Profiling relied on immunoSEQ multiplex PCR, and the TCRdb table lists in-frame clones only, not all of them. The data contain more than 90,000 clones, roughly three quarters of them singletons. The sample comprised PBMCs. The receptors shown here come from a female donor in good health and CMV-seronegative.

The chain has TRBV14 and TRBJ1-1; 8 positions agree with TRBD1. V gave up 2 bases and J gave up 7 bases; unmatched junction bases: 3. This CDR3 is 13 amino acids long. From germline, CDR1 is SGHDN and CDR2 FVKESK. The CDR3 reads CASSQQGAGEAFF. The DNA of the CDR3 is TGTGCCAGCAGCCAACAGGGGGCTGGTGAAGCTTTCTTT.

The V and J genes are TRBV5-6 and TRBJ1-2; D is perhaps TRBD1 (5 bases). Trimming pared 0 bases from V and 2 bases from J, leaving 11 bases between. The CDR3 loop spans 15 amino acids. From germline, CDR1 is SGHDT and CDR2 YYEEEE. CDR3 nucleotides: TGTGCCAGCAGCTTGGAGGGGACTGGGAACTATGGCTACACCTTC. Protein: CASSLEGTGNYGYTF. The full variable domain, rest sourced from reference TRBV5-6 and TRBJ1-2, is DAGVTQSPTHLIKTRGQQVTLRCSPKSGHDTVSWYQQALGQGPQFIFQYYEEEERQRGNFPDRFSGHQFPNYSSELNVNALLLGDSALYLCASSLEGTGNYGYTFGSGTRLTVV.

The CDR3 region has the DNA TGTGCCAGCAGCCAGGCGGGGGAGCAGTACTTC. Protein: CASSQAGEQYF. The chain carries TRBV7-2 and TRBJ2-7, with D possibly matching TRBD2 (6 bases). CDR1 is SGHTA, CDR2 FQGNSA, per germline. This CDR3 has 11 amino acids. V was pared by 5 bases and J by 7 bases, with 9 bases between. Variable domain in full (rest from reference TRBV7-2 and TRBJ2-7): GAGVSQSPSNKVTEKGKDVELRCDPISGHTALYWYRQSLGQGLEFLIYFQGNSAPDKSGLPSDRFSAERTGGSVSTLTIQRTQQEDSAVYLCASSQAGEQYFGPGTRLTVT.

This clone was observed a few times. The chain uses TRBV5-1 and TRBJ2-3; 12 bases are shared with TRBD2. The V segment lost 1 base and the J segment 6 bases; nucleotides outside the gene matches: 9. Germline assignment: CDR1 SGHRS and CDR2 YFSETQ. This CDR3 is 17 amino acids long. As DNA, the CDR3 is TGCGCCAGCAGCTTGCCAAGACTAGCGGGAGAAGGGGATACGCAGTATTTT. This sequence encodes CASSLPRLAGEGDTQYF.

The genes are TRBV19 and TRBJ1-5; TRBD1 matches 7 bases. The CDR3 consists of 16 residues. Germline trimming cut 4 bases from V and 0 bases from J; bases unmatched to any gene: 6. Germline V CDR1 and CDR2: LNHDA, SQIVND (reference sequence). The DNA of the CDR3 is TGTGCCAGTAGTACCCAGACAGGGTATAGCAATCAGCCCCAGCATTTT. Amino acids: CASSTQTGYSNQPQHF.

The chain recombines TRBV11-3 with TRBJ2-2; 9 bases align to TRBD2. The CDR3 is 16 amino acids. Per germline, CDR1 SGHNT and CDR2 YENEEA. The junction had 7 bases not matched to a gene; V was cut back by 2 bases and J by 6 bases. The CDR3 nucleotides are TGTGCCAGCAGCTTACGGAGCGGGAGGCTGGCCGGGGAGCTGTTTTTT. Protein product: CASSLRSGRLAGELFF.

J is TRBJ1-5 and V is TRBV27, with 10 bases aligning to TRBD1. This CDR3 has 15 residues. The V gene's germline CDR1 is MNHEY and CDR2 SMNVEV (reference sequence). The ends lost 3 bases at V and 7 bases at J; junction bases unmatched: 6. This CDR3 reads CASSFRQGAGQPQHF. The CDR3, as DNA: TGTGCCAGCAGTTTTCGACAGGGGGCTGGGCAGCCCCAGCATTTT.

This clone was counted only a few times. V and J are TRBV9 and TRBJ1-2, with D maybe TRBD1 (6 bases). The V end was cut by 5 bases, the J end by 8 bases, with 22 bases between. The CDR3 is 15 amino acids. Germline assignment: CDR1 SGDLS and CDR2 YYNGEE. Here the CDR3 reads CASRRPEGGAGGYTF. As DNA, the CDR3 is TGTGCCAGCAGGCGACCCGAGGGGGGGGCGGGAGGCTACACCTTC.

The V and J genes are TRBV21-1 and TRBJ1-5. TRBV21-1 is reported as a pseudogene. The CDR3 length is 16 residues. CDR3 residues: CASSKPLRDCNQPQHF. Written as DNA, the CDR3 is TGTGCCAGCAGCAAACCTCTCCGGGACTGCAATCAGCCCCAGCATTTT.

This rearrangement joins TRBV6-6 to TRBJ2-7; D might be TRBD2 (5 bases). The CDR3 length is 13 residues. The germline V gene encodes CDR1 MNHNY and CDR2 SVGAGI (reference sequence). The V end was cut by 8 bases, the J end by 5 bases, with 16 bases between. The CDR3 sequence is CASGYPRGNEQYF. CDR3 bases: TGTGCCAGCGGGTACCCCCGGGGAAACGAGCAGTACTTC.

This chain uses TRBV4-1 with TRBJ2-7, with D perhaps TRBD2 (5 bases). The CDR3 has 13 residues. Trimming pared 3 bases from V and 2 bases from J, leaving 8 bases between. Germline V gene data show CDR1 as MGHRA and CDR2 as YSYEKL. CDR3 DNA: TGCGCCAGCAGCCACACCGGGACCTACGAGCAGTACTTC. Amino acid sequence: CASSHTGTYEQYF.

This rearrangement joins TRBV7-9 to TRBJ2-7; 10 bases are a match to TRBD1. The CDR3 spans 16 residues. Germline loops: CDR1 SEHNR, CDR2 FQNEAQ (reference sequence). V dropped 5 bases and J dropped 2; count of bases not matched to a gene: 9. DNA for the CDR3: TGTGCCAGCAGCGACAGGGGGCCCTCTCCTACCTACGAGCAGTACTTC. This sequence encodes CASSDRGPSPTYEQYF.

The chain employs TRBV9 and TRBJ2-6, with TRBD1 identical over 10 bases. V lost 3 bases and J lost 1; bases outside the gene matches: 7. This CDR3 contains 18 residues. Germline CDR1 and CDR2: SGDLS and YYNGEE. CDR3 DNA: TGTGCCAGCAGCGCTCGACAGGGGGCGGGGTCTGGGGCCAACGTCCTGACTTTC. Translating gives CASSARQGAGSGANVLTF.

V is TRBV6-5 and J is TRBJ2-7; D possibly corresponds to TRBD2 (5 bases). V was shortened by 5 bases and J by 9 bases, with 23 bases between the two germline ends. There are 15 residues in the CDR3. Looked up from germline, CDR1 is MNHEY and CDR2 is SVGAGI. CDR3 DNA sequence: TGTGCCAGCAGTCACGTGGCGGGCCACTCCCTCGGGCAGTACTTC. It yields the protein CASSHVAGHSLGQYF.

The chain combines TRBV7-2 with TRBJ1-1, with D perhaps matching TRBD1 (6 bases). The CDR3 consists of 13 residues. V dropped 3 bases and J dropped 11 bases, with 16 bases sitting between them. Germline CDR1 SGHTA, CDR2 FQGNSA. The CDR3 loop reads CASSFYIGRGAFF. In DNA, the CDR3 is TGTGCCAGCAGCTTCTATATTGGGAGGGGGGCTTTCTTT.

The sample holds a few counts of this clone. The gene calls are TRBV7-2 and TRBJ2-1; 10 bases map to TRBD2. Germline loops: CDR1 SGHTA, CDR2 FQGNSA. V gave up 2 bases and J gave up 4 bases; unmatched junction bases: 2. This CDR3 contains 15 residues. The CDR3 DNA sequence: TGTGCCAGCAGCTTAACTAGCGGGAAATACAATGAGCAGTTCTTC. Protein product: CASSLTSGKYNEQFF.

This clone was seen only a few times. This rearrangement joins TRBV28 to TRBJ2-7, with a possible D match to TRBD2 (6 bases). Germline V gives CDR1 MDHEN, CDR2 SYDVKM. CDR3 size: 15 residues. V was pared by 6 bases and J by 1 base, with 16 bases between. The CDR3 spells CASSLWSGRSYEQYF. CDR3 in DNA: TGTGCCAGCAGCCTTTGGAGTGGGAGGTCCTACGAGCAGTACTTC.

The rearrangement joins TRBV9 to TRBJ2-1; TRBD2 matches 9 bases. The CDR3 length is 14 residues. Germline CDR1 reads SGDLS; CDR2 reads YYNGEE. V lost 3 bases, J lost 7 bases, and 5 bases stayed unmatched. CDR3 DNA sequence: TGTGCCAGCAGCGATAGACTAGCGGCGAATGAGCAGTTCTTC. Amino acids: CASSDRLAANEQFF.

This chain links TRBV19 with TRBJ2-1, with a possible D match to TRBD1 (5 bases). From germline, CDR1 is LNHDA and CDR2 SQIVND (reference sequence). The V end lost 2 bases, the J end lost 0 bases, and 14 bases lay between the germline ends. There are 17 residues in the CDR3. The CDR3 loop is CASSIRRQGGSYNEQFF. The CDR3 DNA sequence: TGTGCCAGTAGTATAAGGCGGCAGGGCGGCTCCTACAATGAGCAGTTCTTC.

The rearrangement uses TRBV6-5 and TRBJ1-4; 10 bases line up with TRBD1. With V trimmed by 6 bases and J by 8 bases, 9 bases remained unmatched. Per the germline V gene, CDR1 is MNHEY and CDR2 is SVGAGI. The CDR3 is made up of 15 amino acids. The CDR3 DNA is TGTGCCAGCAGCCACGGGACAGGGGTCAAAGAAAAACTGTTTTTT. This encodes CASSHGTGVKEKLFF.

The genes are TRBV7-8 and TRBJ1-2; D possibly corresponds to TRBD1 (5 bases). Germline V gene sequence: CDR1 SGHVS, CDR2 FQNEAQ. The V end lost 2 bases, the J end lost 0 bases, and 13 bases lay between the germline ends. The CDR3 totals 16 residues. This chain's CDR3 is CASSLYATDSNYGYTF. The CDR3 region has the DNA TGTGCCAGCAGCTTATATGCGACAGACTCTAACTATGGCTACACCTTC.

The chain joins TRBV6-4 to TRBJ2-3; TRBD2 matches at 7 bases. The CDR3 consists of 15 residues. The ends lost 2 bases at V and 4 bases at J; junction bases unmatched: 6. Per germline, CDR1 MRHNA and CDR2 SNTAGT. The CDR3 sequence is CASSDKAGEADTQYF. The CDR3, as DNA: TGTGCCAGCAGTGACAAGGCGGGGGAGGCAGATACGCAGTATTTT.

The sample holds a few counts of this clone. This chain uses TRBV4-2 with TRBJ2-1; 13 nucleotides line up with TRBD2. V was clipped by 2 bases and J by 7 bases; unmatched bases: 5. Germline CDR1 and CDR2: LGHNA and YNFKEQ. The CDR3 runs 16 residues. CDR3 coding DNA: TGTGCCAGCAGCCAACCTCTGGGACTAGCGGGGAATGAGCAGTTCTTC. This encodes CASSQPLGLAGNEQFF.

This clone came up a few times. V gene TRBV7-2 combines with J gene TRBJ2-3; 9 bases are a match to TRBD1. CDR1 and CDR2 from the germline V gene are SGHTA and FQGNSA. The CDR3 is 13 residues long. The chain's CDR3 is CAGGTGRTDTQYF. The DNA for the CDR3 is TGTGCGGGCGGGACAGGGAGAACAGATACGCAGTATTTT.

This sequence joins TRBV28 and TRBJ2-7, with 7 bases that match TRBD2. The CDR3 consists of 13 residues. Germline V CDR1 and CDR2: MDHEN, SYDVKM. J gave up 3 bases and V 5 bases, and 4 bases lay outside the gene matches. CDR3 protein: CASSTSDLYEQYF. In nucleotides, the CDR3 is TGTGCCAGCAGTACTAGCGACCTCTACGAGCAGTACTTC.

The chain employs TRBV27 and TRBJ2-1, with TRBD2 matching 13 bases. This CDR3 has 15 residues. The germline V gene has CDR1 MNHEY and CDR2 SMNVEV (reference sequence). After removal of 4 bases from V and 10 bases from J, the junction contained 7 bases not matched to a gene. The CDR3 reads CASSYDPGLAGEQFF. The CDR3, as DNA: TGTGCCAGCAGTTACGATCCGGGACTAGCGGGGGAGCAGTTCTTC.

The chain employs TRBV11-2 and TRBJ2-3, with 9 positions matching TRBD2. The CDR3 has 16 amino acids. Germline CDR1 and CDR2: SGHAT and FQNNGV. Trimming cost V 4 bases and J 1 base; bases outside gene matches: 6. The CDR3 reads CASSSRLAERTDTQYF. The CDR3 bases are TGTGCCAGCAGCTCCCGACTAGCGGAGCGCACAGATACGCAGTATTTT.

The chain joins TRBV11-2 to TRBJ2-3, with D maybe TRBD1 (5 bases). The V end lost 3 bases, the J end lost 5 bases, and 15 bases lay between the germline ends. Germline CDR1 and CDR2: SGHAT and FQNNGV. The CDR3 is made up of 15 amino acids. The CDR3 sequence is CASSFAPPGLDTQYF. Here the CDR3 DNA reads TGTGCCAGCAGCTTCGCCCCGCCAGGGCTAGATACGCAGTATTTT.

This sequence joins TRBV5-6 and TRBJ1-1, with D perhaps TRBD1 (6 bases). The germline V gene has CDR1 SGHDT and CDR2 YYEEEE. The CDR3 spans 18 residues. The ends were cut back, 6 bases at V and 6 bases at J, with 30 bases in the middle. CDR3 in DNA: TGTGCCAGCAAACTTGGAGTGATTGGGTCAGGGGCTAGAGCTGAAGCTTTCTTT. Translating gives CASKLGVIGSGARAEAFF. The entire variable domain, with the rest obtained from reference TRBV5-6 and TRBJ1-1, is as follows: DAGVTQSPTHLIKTRGQQVTLRCSPKSGHDTVSWYQQALGQGPQFIFQYYEEEERQRGNFPDRFSGHQFPNYSSELNVNALLLGDSALYLCASKLGVIGSGARAEAFFGQGTRLTVV.

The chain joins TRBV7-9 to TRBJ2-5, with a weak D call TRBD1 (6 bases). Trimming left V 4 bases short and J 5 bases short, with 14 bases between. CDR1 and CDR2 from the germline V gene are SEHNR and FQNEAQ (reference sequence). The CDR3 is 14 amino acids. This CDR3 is CASSWGLELETQYF. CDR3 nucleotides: TGTGCCAGCAGCTGGGGGCTAGAGTTGGAGACCCAGTACTTC. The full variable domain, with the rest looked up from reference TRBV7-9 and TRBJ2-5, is DTGVSQNPRHKITKRGQNVTFRCDPISEHNRLYWYRQTLGQGPEFLTYFQNEAQLEKSRLLSDRFSAERPKGSFSTLEIQRTEQGDSAMYLCASSWGLELETQYFGPGTRLLVL.

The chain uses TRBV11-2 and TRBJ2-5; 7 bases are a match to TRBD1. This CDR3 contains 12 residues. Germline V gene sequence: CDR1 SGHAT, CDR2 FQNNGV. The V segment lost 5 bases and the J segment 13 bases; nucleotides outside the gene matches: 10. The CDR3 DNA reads TGTGCCAGCAGCCTGACAGGGTTAGGTGTGTACTTC. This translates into CASSLTGLGVYF.

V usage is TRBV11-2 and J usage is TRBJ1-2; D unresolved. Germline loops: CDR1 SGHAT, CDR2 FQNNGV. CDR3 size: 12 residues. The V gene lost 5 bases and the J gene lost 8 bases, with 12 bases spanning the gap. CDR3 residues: CASSASVYGYTF. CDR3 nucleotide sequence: TGTGCCAGCAGCGCCAGCGTCTACGGCTACACCTTC.